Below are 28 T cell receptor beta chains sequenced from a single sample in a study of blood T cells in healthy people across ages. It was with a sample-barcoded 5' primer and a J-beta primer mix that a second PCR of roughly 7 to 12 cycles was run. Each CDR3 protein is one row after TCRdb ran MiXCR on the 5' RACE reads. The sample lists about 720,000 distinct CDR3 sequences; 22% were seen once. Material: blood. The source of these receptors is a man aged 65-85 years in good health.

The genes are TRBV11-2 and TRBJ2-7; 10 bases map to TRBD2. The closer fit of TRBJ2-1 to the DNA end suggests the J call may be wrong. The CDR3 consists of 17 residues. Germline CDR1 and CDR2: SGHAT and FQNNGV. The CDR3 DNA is TGTGCCAGCAGCTTAGCCCCCGGACTAGCGGTCTACAATGAGCAGTTCTTC. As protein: CASSLAPGLAVYNEQFF.

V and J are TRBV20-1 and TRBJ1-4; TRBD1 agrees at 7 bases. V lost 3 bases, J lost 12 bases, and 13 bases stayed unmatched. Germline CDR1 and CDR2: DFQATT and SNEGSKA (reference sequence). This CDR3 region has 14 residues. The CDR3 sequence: CSARGDRDVGELFF. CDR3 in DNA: TGCAGTGCTAGGGGTGACAGGGACGTTGGTGAACTGTTTTTT.

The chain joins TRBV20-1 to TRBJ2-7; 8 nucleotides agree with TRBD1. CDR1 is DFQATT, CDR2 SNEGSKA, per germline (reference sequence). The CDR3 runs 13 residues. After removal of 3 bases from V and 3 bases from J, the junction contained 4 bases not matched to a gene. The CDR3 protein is CSARSGGGYEQYF. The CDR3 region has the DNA TGCAGTGCTAGGTCAGGGGGCGGCTACGAGCAGTACTTC.

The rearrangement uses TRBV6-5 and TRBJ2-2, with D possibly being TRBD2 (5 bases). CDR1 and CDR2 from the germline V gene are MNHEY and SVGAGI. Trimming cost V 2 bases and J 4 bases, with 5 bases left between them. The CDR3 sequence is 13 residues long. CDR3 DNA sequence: TGTGCCAGCAGTTACCGGGGCACCGGGGAGCTGTTTTTT. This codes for CASSYRGTGELFF.

The CDR3 region has the DNA TGTGCCAGCTTCAGCGGGGGGCAAGAGACCCAGTACTTC. Its translation is CASFSGGQETQYF. The V and J genes are TRBV28 and TRBJ2-1, with TRBD2 identical over 9 bases. The J call is doubtful: the DNA matches TRBJ2-5 better. This CDR3 is built from 13 residues. Looked up from germline, CDR1 is MDHEN and CDR2 is SYDVKM.

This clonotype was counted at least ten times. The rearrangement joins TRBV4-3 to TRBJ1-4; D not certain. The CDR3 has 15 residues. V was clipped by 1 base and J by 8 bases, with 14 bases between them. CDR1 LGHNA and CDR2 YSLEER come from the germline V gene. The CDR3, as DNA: TGCGCCAGCAGCCAAGGACATACGTTGGGAGAAAAACTGTTTTTT. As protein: CASSQGHTLGEKLFF.

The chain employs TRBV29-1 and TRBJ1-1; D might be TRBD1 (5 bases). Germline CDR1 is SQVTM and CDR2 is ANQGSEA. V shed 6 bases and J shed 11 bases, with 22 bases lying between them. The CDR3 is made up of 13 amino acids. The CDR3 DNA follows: TGCAGCGTGGGACCCCGGGACGGCATGTGGGCTTTCTTT. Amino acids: CSVGPRDGMWAFF. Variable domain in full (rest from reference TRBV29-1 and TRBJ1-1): SAVISQKPSRDICQRGTSLTIQCQVDSQVTMMFWYRQQPGQSLTLIATANQGSEATYESGFVIDKFPISRPNLTFSTLTVSNMSPEDSSIYLCSVGPRDGMWAFFGQGTRLTVV.

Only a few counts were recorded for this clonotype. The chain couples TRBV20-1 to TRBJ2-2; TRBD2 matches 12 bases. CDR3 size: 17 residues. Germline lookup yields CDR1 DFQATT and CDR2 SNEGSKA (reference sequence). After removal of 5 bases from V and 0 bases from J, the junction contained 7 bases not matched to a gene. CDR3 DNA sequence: TGCAGTGCTCCCCTAGCGGGGGGGATAGCGAACACCGGGGAGCTGTTTTTT. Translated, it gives CSAPLAGGIANTGELFF.

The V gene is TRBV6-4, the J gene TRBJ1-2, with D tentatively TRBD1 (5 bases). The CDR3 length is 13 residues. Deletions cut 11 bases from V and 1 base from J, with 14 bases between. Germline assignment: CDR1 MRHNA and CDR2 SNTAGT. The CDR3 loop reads CAYPRGGNYGYTF. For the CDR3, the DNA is TGTGCCTATCCCCGGGGGGGTAACTATGGCTACACCTTC.

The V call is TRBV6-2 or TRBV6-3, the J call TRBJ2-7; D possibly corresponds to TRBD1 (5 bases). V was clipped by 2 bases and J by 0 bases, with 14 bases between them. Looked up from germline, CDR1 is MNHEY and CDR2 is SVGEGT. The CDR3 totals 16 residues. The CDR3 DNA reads TGTGCCAGCAGTTACAGTAACAGGTCCAACTCCTACGAGCAGTACGTC. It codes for CASSYSNRSNSYEQYV.

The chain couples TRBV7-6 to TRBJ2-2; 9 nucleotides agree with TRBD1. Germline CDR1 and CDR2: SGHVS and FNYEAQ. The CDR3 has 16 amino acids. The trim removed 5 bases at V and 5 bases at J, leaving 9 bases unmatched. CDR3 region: CASSPRTGVGTGELFF. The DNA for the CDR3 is TGTGCCAGCAGCCCACGGACAGGGGTCGGGACCGGGGAGCTGTTTTTT.

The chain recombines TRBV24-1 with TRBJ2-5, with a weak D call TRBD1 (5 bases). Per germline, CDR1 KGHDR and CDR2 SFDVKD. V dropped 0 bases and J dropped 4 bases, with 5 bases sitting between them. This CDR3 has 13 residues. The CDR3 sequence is CATSDLRGETQYF. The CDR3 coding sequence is TGTGCCACCAGTGATTTGAGGGGAGAGACCCAGTACTTC.

CDR3 sequence: CSALRTGGVVASNEQFF. The CDR3 coding sequence is TGCAGTGCTCTGCGGACAGGGGGCGTGGTGGCCTCCAATGAGCAGTTCTTC. The rearrangement joins TRBV20-1 to TRBJ2-1; 11 nucleotides align to TRBD1. With 5 bases clipped from V and 6 bases from J, the junction kept 15 bases outside the gene matches. The germline V gene has CDR1 DFQATT and CDR2 SNEGSKA (reference sequence). The CDR3 loop spans 17 amino acids.

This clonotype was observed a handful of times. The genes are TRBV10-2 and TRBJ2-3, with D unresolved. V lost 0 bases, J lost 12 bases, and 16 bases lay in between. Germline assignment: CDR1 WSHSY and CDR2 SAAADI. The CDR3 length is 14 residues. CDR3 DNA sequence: TGCGCCAGCAGTGAGTCAGGACCACCCTACCCTCAGTATTTT. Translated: CASSESGPPYPQYF.

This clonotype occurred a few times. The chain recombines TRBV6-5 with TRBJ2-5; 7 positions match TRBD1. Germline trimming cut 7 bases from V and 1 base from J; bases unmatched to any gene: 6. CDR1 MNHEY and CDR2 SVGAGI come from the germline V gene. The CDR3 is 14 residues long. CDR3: CASTRNRGQETQYF. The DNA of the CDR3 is TGTGCCAGCACCCGGAACAGGGGCCAAGAGACCCAGTACTTC.

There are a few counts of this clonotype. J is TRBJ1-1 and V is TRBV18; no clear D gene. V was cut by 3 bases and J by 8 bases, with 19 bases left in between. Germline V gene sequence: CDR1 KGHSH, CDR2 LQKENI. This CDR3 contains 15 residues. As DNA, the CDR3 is TGTGCCAGCTCACCTAGTAATTTTATGAGGTCAGAAGCTTTCTTT. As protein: CASSPSNFMRSEAFF. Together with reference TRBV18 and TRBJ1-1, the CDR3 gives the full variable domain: NAGVMQNPRHLVRRRGQEARLRCSPMKGHSHVYWYRQLPEEGLKFMVYLQKENIIDESGMPKERFSAEFPKEGPSILRIQQVVRGDSAAYFCASSPSNFMRSEAFFGQGTRLTVV.

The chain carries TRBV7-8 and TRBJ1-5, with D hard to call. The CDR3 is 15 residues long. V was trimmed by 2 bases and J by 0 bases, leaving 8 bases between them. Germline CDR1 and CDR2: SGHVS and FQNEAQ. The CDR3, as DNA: TGTGCCAGCAGCTTATTTAGGGATAGCAATCAGCCCCAGCATTTT. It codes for CASSLFRDSNQPQHF. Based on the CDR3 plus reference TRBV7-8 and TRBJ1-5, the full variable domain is GAGVSQSPRYKVAKRGQDVALRCDPISGHVSLFWYQQALGQGPEFLTYFQNEAQLDKSGLPSDRFFAERPEGSVSTLKIQRTQQEDSAVYLCASSLFRDSNQPQHFGDGTRLSIL.

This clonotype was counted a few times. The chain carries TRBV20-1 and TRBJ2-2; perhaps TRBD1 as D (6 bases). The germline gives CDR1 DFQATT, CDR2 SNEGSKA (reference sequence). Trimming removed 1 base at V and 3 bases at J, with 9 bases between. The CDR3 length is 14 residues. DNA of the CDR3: TGCAGTGCTAGAGGGGACATGGACACCGGGGAGCTGTTTTTT. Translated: CSARGDMDTGELFF.

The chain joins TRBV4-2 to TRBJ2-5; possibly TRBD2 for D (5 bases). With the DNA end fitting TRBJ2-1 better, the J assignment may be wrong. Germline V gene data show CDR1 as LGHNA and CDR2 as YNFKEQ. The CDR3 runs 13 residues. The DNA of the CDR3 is TGTGCCAGCAGCCATGCAGACTACAGCGGGCAGTTCTTC. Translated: CASSHADYSGQFF.

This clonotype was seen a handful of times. CDR3 DNA: TGTGCCAGCAGCTTAATACCTTTCAACAATGAGCAGTTCTTC. It specifies CASSLIPFNNEQFF. V gene TRBV7-8 combines with J gene TRBJ2-1; no definite D call. The CDR3 consists of 14 residues. Germline CDR1 and CDR2: SGHVS and FQNEAQ. With 2 bases removed from V and 5 bases from J, the gap between germline ends came to 10 bases.

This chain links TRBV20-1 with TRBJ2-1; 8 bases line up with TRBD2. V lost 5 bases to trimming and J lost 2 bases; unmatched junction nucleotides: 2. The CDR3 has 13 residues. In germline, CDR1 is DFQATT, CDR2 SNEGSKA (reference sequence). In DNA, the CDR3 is TGCAGTGCTGTAGCGGGGCCCTACAATGAGCAGTTCTTC. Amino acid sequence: CSAVAGPYNEQFF.

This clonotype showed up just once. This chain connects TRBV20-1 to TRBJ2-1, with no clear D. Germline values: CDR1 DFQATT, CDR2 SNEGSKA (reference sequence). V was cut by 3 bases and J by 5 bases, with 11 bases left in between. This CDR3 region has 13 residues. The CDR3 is CSASDLADNEQFF. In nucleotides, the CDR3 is TGCAGTGCTAGCGATTTAGCCGACAATGAGCAGTTCTTC.

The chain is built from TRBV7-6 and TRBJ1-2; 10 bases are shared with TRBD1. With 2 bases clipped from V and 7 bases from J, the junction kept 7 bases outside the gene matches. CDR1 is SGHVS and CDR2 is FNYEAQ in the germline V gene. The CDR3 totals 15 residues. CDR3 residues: CASSLTGTGDFGYTF. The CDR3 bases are TGTGCCAGCAGCTTAACCGGGACAGGGGATTTTGGCTACACCTTC.

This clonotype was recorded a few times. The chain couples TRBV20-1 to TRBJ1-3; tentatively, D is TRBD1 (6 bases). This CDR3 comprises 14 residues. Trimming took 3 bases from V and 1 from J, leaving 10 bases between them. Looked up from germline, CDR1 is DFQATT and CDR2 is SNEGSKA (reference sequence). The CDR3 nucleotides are TGCAGTGCTAGGACAGGAGGATCTGGAAACACCATATATTTT. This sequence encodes CSARTGGSGNTIYF.

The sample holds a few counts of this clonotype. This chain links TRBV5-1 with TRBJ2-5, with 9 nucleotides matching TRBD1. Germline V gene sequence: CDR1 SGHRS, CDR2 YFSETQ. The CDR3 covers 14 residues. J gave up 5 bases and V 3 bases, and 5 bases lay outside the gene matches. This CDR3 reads CASSSGTGMETQYF. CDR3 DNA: TGCGCCAGCAGCTCCGGGACAGGGATGGAGACCCAGTACTTC.

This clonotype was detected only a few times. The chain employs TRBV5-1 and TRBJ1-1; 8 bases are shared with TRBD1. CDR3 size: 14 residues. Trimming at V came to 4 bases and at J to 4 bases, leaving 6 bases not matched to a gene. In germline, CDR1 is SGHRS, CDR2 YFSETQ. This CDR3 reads CASSEPTGGTEAFF. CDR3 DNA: TGCGCCAGCAGCGAACCAACAGGGGGCACTGAAGCTTTCTTT.

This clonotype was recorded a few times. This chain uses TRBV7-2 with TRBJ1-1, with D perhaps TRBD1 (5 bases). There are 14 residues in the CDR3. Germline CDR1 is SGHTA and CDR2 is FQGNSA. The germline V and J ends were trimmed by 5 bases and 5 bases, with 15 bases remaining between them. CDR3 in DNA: TGTGCCAGCAGCCCCATGACTGGGGGAACTGAAGCTTTCTTT. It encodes CASSPMTGGTEAFF.

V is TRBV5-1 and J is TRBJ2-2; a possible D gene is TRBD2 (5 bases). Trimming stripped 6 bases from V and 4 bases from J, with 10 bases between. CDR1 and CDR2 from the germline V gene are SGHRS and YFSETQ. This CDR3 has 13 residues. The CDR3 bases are TGCGCCAGCACAACTAGGGCCACCGGGGAGCTGTTTTTT. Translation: CASTTRATGELFF.